The 3 T cell receptor beta chains presented below share a single source sample, sequenced in a study of T cells in tuberculosis. Clones were sequenced by immunoSEQ multiplex PCR, and TCRdb holds only the in-frame ones, with some missing. The sample carries 25,000 or so clones, nearly 90% recorded once. The sample taken for sequencing was PBMCs. All receptors come from a donor aged 5 to 30 with latent tuberculosis or without tuberculosis infection.

The chain is built from TRBV6-4 and TRBJ1-2, with 10 nucleotides matching TRBD1. The CDR3 has 13 residues. CDR1 MRHNA and CDR2 SNTAGT come from the germline V gene. Unmatched junction bases numbered 2, after V lost 5 bases and J lost 5 bases. CDR3 nucleotides: TGTGCCAGCAGTCGGACAGGGGGTTATGGCTACACCTTC. Amino acids: CASSRTGGYGYTF.

This clone was found a few times. Within the sample, other DNA sequences also encode this same CDR3. The chain joins TRBV28 to TRBJ2-2; D is uncertain. The germline CDR1 and CDR2 sequences are MDHEN and SYDVKM. The ends were cut back, 8 bases at V and 4 bases at J, with 8 bases in the middle. This CDR3 spans 12 amino acids. The CDR3 sequence is CASRAGTGELFF. CDR3 nucleotide sequence: TGTGCCAGCCGCGCAGGCACCGGGGAGCTGTTTTTT.

The CDR3 nucleotides are TGTGCCAGCAGCTTAGGTCCTGGACTAGTTCATGAGCAGTTCTTC. Translation gives CASSLGPGLVHEQFF. The chain has TRBV7-2 and TRBJ2-1, with 7 bases fitting TRBD2. V shed 1 base and J 8 bases; nucleotides not matched to a gene: 8. Germline CDR1 SGHTA, CDR2 FQGNSA. The CDR3 is 15 amino acids.